One and the same sample provided the 31 T cell receptor beta chains below, sequenced in a study of cytomegalovirus exposure and HLA in healthy donors. The assay was immunoSEQ multiplex PCR, and TCRdb's table has in-frame clones only and misses some. Of over 70,000 clones in the sample, approximately 90% were seen once. The material sequenced was PBMCs. Source of these receptors: a woman aged 18-35 years in good health and CMV-seropositive.

This chain links TRBV27 with TRBJ1-3; TRBD1 is a possible D gene (5 bases). Trimming pared 5 bases from V and 0 bases from J, leaving 11 bases between. Per germline, CDR1 MNHEY and CDR2 SMNVEV (reference sequence). The CDR3 contains 15 residues. CDR3 bases: TGTGCCAGCAGTGCGCGGGGGAACTCTGGAAACACCATATATTTT. Translation gives CASSARGNSGNTIYF.

This chain uses TRBV28 with TRBJ1-5, with D tentatively TRBD1 (5 bases). V lost 5 bases and J 7 bases, leaving 12 bases between the germline ends. This CDR3 spans 13 amino acids. Germline lookup yields CDR1 MDHEN and CDR2 SYDVKM. The CDR3 is CASSSRAGQPQHF. The CDR3 nucleotides are TGTGCCAGCAGTAGCAGGGCCGGACAGCCCCAGCATTTT.

This clone was seen only once. The chain recombines TRBV5-6 with TRBJ2-2, with 10 positions matching TRBD1. The germline CDR1 and CDR2 sequences are SGHDT and YYEEEE. Trimming removed 3 bases from V and 1 base from J; junction bases left unmatched: 9. This CDR3 has 18 amino acids. CDR3 DNA: TGTGCCAGCAGCTACGGGACAGGGGTTCCACAGAACACCGGGGAGCTGTTTTTT. Amino acid sequence: CASSYGTGVPQNTGELFF.

The chain has TRBV20-1 and TRBJ1-2; D may be TRBD1 (5 bases). Trimming stripped 1 base from V and 11 bases from J, with 11 bases between. Germline loops: CDR1 DFQATT, CDR2 SNEGSKA (reference sequence). This CDR3 has 11 residues. The chain's CDR3 is CSARAGGVYTF. CDR3 DNA: TGCAGTGCTAGAGCTGGGGGGGTTTACACCTTC.

This chain links TRBV18 with TRBJ2-7; D possibly corresponds to TRBD1 (6 bases). The CDR3 covers 13 residues. V lost 4 bases and J lost 5, with 12 bases in between. CDR1 is KGHSH, CDR2 LQKENI, per germline. The CDR3 DNA reads as TGTGCCAGCTCACGAGGGACAAATCACGAGCAGTACTTC. Encoded protein: CASSRGTNHEQYF.

This clone was seen once. J is TRBJ1-1 and V is TRBV19; 9 bases map to TRBD1. The CDR3 extends over 14 amino acids. Germline V gene lookup returns CDR1 LNHDA and CDR2 SQIVND (reference sequence). Trimming removed 9 bases from V and 2 bases from J; junction bases left unmatched: 7. CDR3: CASQQTGGNTEAFF. CDR3 sequence (DNA): TGTGCCAGCCAGCAAACAGGGGGCAACACTGAAGCTTTCTTT.

In DNA form, the CDR3 reads TGTGCCAGCAGCCCAGGACACGATAGCTATAGCAATCAGCCCCAGCATTTT. It yields the protein CASSPGHDSYSNQPQHF. This sequence joins TRBV7-8 and TRBJ1-5, with D possibly being TRBD1 (5 bases). From germline, CDR1 is SGHVS and CDR2 FQNEAQ. There are 17 residues in the CDR3. Trimming took 5 bases from V and 0 from J, leaving 17 bases between them.

The chain combines TRBV6-5 with TRBJ1-4; 8 nucleotides match TRBD1. CDR1 is MNHEY, CDR2 SVGAGI, per germline. The J segment lost 7 bases and the V segment lost 5 bases, leaving 3 bases of the junction unmatched. The CDR3 loop spans 13 amino acids. The CDR3 sequence: CASSRTGSEKLFF. In nucleotides, the CDR3 is TGTGCCAGCAGTCGGACAGGGTCTGAAAAACTGTTTTTT.

This clone was counted only a few times. The V and J genes are TRBV15 and TRBJ1-1; weak D call: TRBD1 (6 bases). The CDR3 is 15 amino acids. Trimming took 5 bases from V and 11 from J, leaving 24 bases between them. Germline V gene lookup returns CDR1 LNHNV and CDR2 YYDKDF (reference sequence). CDR3 sequence reads: CATSRSLSRGGSAFF. In nucleotides, the CDR3 is TGTGCCACCAGCCGATCTTTGAGTAGGGGGGGCTCGGCTTTCTTT.

In this sample, this clone turned up a few times. The rearrangement uses TRBV30 and TRBJ2-7; 7 bases fit TRBD1. The CDR3 length is 15 residues. Germline CDR1 and CDR2: GTSNPN and SVGIG (reference sequence). Unmatched junction bases numbered 8, after V lost 0 bases and J lost 3 bases. CDR3 in amino acids: CAWSVPWDRYYEQYF. DNA for the CDR3: TGTGCCTGGAGTGTACCGTGGGACAGATACTACGAGCAGTACTTC.

This chain uses TRBV5-6 with TRBJ2-1; TRBD1 might be the D (5 bases). The germline V and J ends were trimmed by 0 bases and 3 bases, with 10 bases remaining between them. This CDR3 is 15 amino acids long. CDR1 and CDR2 (germline): SGHDT, YYEEEE. The CDR3 DNA follows: TGTGCCAGCAGCTTGGACAGGACATACTACAATGAGCAGTTCTTC. It encodes CASSLDRTYYNEQFF.

This chain uses TRBV11-2 with TRBJ2-1; D might be TRBD1 (6 bases). The CDR3 covers 13 residues. CDR1 and CDR2 from the germline V gene are SGHAT and FQNNGV. Trimming took 4 bases from V and 10 from J, leaving 14 bases between them. The CDR3 DNA sequence: TGTGCCAGCAGCTCAAGGACAGCCTCAGAGCAGTTCTTC. Translating it yields CASSSRTASEQFF.

V usage is TRBV11-2 and J usage is TRBJ2-5, with 10 positions matching TRBD1. The CDR3 covers 15 residues. Germline values: CDR1 SGHAT, CDR2 FQNNGV. V lost 5 bases and J lost 5; bases outside the gene matches: 8. DNA of the CDR3: TGTGCCAGCAGCACGGGACAGGGGTTACGGGAGACCCAGTACTTC. It specifies CASSTGQGLRETQYF.

The V and J genes are TRBV2 and TRBJ2-7; no clear D. The length of the CDR3 is 12 residues. Germline V gene lookup returns CDR1 SNHLY and CDR2 FYNNEI. V lost 4 bases to trimming and J lost 0 bases, with 4 bases between them. CDR3 in amino acids: CASSVNSYEQYF. The CDR3, as DNA: TGTGCCAGCAGTGTTAACTCCTACGAGCAGTACTTC.

The CDR3 region has the DNA TGTGCCAGCAGCAGCTCGGGGGTGTCCTATAATTCACCCCTCCACTTT. It translates to CASSSSGVSYNSPLHF. This rearrangement joins TRBV5-8 to TRBJ1-6; maybe TRBD1 (5 bases). Trimming shortened V by 4 bases and J by 1 base, and 12 bases separated the two germline ends. The CDR3 totals 16 residues. Looked up from germline, CDR1 is SGHTS and CDR2 is YDEGEE. Supplemented by reference TRBV5-8 and TRBJ1-6, the full variable domain reads EAGVTQSPTHLIKTRGQQATLRCSPISGHTSVYWYQQALGLGLQFLLWYDEGEERNRGNFPPRFSGRQFPNYSSELNVNALELEDSALYLCASSSSGVSYNSPLHFGNGTRLTVT.

The CDR3 here is CASSISSGSINEQFF. CDR3 sequence (DNA): TGTGCCAGTAGTATAAGTAGCGGGAGTATCAATGAGCAGTTCTTC. This chain connects TRBV19 to TRBJ2-1; 9 bases align to TRBD2. The trim removed 2 bases at V and 6 bases at J, leaving 5 bases unmatched. The CDR3 spans 15 residues. Germline V CDR1 and CDR2: LNHDA, SQIVND (reference sequence).

This chain connects TRBV19 to TRBJ2-7; the match to TRBD2 covers 8 bases. The CDR3 consists of 14 residues. The trim removed 5 bases at V and 3 bases at J, leaving 6 bases unmatched. Per germline, CDR1 LNHDA and CDR2 SQIVND (reference sequence). CDR3 sequence: CASSPGGAHYEQYF. Here the CDR3 DNA reads TGTGCCAGTAGTCCGGGGGGGGCCCACTACGAGCAGTACTTC.

The chain joins TRBV2 to TRBJ2-3; D perhaps matches TRBD1 (5 bases). Trimming pared 5 bases from V and 3 bases from J, leaving 12 bases between. This CDR3 spans 14 amino acids. CDR1 is SNHLY and CDR2 is FYNNEI in the germline V gene. The CDR3 DNA reads as TGTGCCAGCAGTAGACGCAGGGCAACAGATACGCAGTATTTT. This sequence encodes CASSRRRATDTQYF.

This chain uses TRBV18 with TRBJ1-1; TRBD1 aligns across 9 bases. Germline V CDR1 and CDR2: KGHSH, LQKENI. V lost 3 bases to trimming and J lost 4 bases; unmatched junction nucleotides: 3. The CDR3 consists of 14 residues. This CDR3 reads CASSPGQGFTEAFF. The CDR3 DNA reads TGTGCCAGCTCACCGGGACAGGGTTTCACTGAAGCTTTCTTT.

The V call is TRBV11-2, the J call TRBJ1-2; D perhaps matches TRBD1 (6 bases). Germline CDR1 SGHAT, CDR2 FQNNGV. This CDR3 contains 13 residues. Trimming took off 4 bases at V and 8 bases at J, with 14 bases between the two ends. CDR3 coding DNA: TGTGCCAGCAGCTCGGTACAGGGATACGGCTACACCTTC. Its protein product is CASSSVQGYGYTF.

The chain has TRBV5-8 and TRBJ2-5, with D tentatively TRBD2 (5 bases). Trimming took 5 bases from V and 7 from J, leaving 21 bases between them. Germline values: CDR1 SGHTS, CDR2 YDEGEE. The CDR3 is 15 residues long. The CDR3 nucleotides read TGTGCCAGCAGTCCTAGACCTCTCCTTCGGGGGACCCAGTACTTC. Its translation: CASSPRPLLRGTQYF.

In DNA form, the CDR3 reads TGTGCCAGCAGTCCCAGCGTTTATAGCAATCAGCCCCAGCATTTT. Its translation: CASSPSVYSNQPQHF. V and J are TRBV6-5 and TRBJ1-5; no firm D call. The CDR3 has 15 residues. In germline, CDR1 is MNHEY, CDR2 SVGAGI. V was clipped by 5 bases and J by 0 bases, with 11 bases between them.

The V call is TRBV7-2, the J call TRBJ1-1; no reliable D call. V was clipped by 5 bases and J by 6 bases, with 13 bases between them. The germline CDR1 and CDR2 sequences are SGHTA and FQGNSA. The CDR3 runs to 13 residues. DNA for the CDR3: TGTGCCAGCAGCCTCCTAGAGGGATCTGAAGCTTTCTTT. It specifies CASSLLEGSEAFF.

The V call is TRBV14, the J call TRBJ2-1, with unresolved D. Trimming stripped 2 bases from V and 6 bases from J, with 11 bases between. This CDR3 has 14 amino acids. Looked up from germline, CDR1 is SGHDN and CDR2 is FVKESK. The CDR3: CASSQLTGFNEQFF. The CDR3 DNA is TGTGCCAGCAGCCAATTAACTGGTTTCAATGAGCAGTTCTTC.

The V and J genes are TRBV5-4 and TRBJ1-2; 7 nucleotides match TRBD1. Germline CDR1 and CDR2: SGHNT and YYREEE (reference sequence). Unmatched junction bases numbered 7, after V lost 5 bases and J lost 6 bases. The CDR3 covers 13 residues. CDR3 nucleotide sequence: TGTGCCAGCAGTTTCGACAGGGTGAATGGCTACACCTTC. Its protein is CASSFDRVNGYTF.

The chain couples TRBV4-3 to TRBJ1-1; TRBD1 might be the D (6 bases). The germline V and J ends were trimmed by 0 bases and 5 bases, with 19 bases remaining between them. CDR1 is LGHNA, CDR2 YSLEER, per germline. The CDR3 consists of 17 residues. The CDR3 is CASSQDLWGGQETEAFF. CDR3 nucleotides: TGCGCCAGCAGCCAAGATTTATGGGGGGGGCAAGAGACTGAAGCTTTCTTT.

The rearrangement joins TRBV5-1 to TRBJ2-7; 10 bases are shared with TRBD1. V trimming: 6 bases; J trimming: 6 bases; junction bases outside the gene matches: 6. Germline CDR1 SGHRS, CDR2 YFSETQ. The CDR3 covers 13 residues. The CDR3 loop is CASTSGQGSEQYF. In DNA, the CDR3 is TGCGCCAGCACGTCGGGACAGGGGTCCGAGCAGTACTTC.

The rearrangement joins TRBV29-1 to TRBJ1-1, with D maybe TRBD1 (6 bases). The CDR3 extends over 13 amino acids. Germline CDR1 and CDR2: SQVTM and ANQGSEA. The V and J ends lost 7 bases and 1 base respectively, with 13 bases between them. CDR3 loop: CSAKTGTNTEAFF. The CDR3 coding sequence is TGCAGCGCAAAAACAGGGACGAACACTGAAGCTTTCTTT.

This clone was observed a handful of times. The chain joins TRBV10-3 to TRBJ2-5; TRBD2 matches 11 bases. J was trimmed by 1 base and V by 6 bases; bases with no gene match: 7. The length of the CDR3 is 16 residues. Per germline, CDR1 ENHRY and CDR2 SYGVKD. CDR3 protein: CAISGTGTSGQETQYF. The CDR3 coding sequence is TGTGCCATCAGCGGGACCGGGACTAGCGGCCAAGAGACCCAGTACTTC.

The CDR3 DNA is TGCGCCAGCAGCCAAGATCCTGGCGGGAGCTCCTACGAGCAGTACTTC. It yields the protein CASSQDPGGSSYEQYF. The V call is TRBV4-1, the J call TRBJ2-7; TRBD2 aligns across 7 bases. The V gene's germline CDR1 is MGHRA and CDR2 YSYEKL. This CDR3 is 16 amino acids long. The ends lost 0 bases at V and 0 bases at J; junction bases unmatched: 5.

The rearrangement links TRBV4-2 to TRBJ2-1; 9 nucleotides match TRBD2. The junction had 0 bases not matched to a gene; V was cut back by 0 bases and J by 0 bases. The CDR3 loop spans 16 amino acids. CDR1 is LGHNA, CDR2 YNFKEQ, per germline. The CDR3 loop reads CASSQETSGSYNEQFF. CDR3 nucleotides: TGTGCCAGCAGCCAAGAGACTAGCGGCTCCTACAATGAGCAGTTCTTC.